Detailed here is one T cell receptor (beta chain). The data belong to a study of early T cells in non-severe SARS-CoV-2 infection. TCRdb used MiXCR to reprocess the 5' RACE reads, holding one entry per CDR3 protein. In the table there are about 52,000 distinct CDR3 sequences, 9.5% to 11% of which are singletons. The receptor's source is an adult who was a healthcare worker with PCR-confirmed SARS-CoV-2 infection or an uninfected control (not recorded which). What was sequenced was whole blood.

For the CDR3, the DNA is TGTGCCAGCAGCCCTCAAGTCGATGAGCAGTTCTTC. Protein sequence: CASSPQVDEQFF. This chain joins TRBV7-2 and TRBJ2-1; the D is unclear. This CDR3 is built from 12 residues. V dropped 5 bases and J dropped 8 bases, with 10 bases sitting between them. Germline assignment: CDR1 SGHTA and CDR2 FQGNSA.